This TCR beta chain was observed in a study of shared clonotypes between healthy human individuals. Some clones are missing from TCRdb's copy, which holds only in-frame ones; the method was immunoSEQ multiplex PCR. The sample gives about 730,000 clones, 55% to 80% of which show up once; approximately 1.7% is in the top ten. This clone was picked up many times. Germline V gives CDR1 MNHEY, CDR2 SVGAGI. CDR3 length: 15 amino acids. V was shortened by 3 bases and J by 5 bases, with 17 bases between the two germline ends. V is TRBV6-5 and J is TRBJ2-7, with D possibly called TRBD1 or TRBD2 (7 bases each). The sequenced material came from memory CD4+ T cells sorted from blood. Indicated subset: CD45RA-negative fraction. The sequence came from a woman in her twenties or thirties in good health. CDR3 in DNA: TGTGCCAGCAGTTATTCCGCAGGGGGGGTCCACGAGCAGTACTTC. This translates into CASSYSAGGVHEQYF.